Presented here are 22 T cell receptor beta chains from one specimen sequenced in a study of T cell responses to AZD1222 COVID-19 vaccine. The protocol was immunoSEQ multiplex PCR, while the TCRdb copy is restricted to in-frame clones and leaves out a portion. This table has roughly 110,000 clones, approximately 92% appearing once. This specimen was peripheral blood, taken 28 days after the second AZD1222 dose. These receptors were collected from an adult who received the AZD1222 COVID-19 vaccine.

V gene TRBV4-2 combines with J gene TRBJ1-5; TRBD1 aligns across 9 bases. Germline V gene data show CDR1 as LGHNA and CDR2 as YNFKEQ. V shed 3 bases and J 7 bases; nucleotides not matched to a gene: 7. This CDR3 is 15 amino acids long. CDR3 residues: CASSHEIDRGQPQHF. The CDR3 nucleotides read TGTGCCAGCAGCCACGAGATCGACAGGGGGCAGCCCCAGCATTTT.

The chain couples TRBV4-3 to TRBJ2-1; D perhaps matches TRBD1 (6 bases). CDR1 and CDR2 from the germline V gene are LGHNA and YSLEER. V lost 0 bases and J lost 5, with 17 bases in between. This CDR3 has 17 residues. The CDR3 bases are TGCGCCAGCAGCCAAGATCCCCTTACAGGGTTCCACAATGAGCAGTTCTTC. Translation: CASSQDPLTGFHNEQFF.

The chain uses TRBV12-3 or TRBV12-4 and TRBJ1-5; D ambiguous. V was cut by 5 bases and J by 5 bases, with 7 bases left in between. The CDR3 spans 12 residues. CDR3: CASSADYQPQHF. CDR3 DNA sequence: TGTGCCAGCAGTGCGGATTATCAGCCCCAGCATTTT.

The V gene is TRBV19, the J gene TRBJ1-1; D is possibly TRBD1 (5 bases). This CDR3 has 15 amino acids. CDR1 is LNHDA, CDR2 SQIVND, per germline (reference sequence). V lost 11 bases to trimming and J lost 5 bases, with 24 bases between them. This chain's CDR3 is CASNGPSYPGTEAFF. The CDR3 coding sequence is TGTGCCTCCAACGGACCAAGCTACCCAGGGACTGAAGCTTTCTTT. The whole variable domain, filled in from reference TRBV19 and TRBJ1-1, reads DGGITQSPKYLFRKEGQNVTLSCEQNLNHDAMYWYRQDPGQGLRLIYYSQIVNDFQKGDIAEGYSVSREKKESFPLTVTSAQKNPTAFYLCASNGPSYPGTEAFFGQGTRLTVV.

A few counts support this clone. The junction departs from the called germline gene at one end, perhaps through a read error. This chain connects TRBV14 to TRBJ1-6; D unresolved. Germline V lookup: CDR1 SGHDN, CDR2 FVKESK. The CDR3 is 13 residues long. Here the CDR3 reads CASSQDERTPPHF. DNA for the CDR3: TGTGCCAGCAGCCAAGATGAAAGGACCCCCCCCCACTTT.

This clone is a singleton in its sample. This chain links TRBV9 with TRBJ1-1; 8 nucleotides align to TRBD1. The length of the CDR3 is 12 residues. J lost 12 bases, V lost 0 bases, and 4 bases had no gene match. Germline assignment: CDR1 SGDLS and CDR2 YYNGEE. Written as DNA, the CDR3 is TGTGCCAGCAGCGTAGGACAGGGGAGGACTTTCTTT. It is translated as CASSVGQGRTFF.

V gene TRBV7-3 combines with J gene TRBJ2-3; weak D call: TRBD2 (6 bases). In germline, CDR1 is SGHTA, CDR2 FQGTGA. V lost 5 bases and J 0 bases, leaving 15 bases between the germline ends. The CDR3 extends over 16 amino acids. Here the CDR3 DNA reads TGTGCCAGCAGCCCCTGGGGAGGTATAAGCACAGATACGCAGTATTTT. It codes for CASSPWGGISTDTQYF.

The gene calls are TRBV7-6 and TRBJ2-5; 7 positions agree with TRBD2. Trimming removed 5 bases from V and 4 bases from J; junction bases left unmatched: 13. Germline V gives CDR1 SGHVS, CDR2 FNYEAQ. This CDR3 comprises 16 residues. CDR3 in amino acids: CASSPRQRGGGETQYF. CDR3 DNA: TGTGCCAGCAGCCCACGACAGCGGGGAGGAGGAGAGACCCAGTACTTC. The complete variable domain, with remaining parts taken from reference TRBV7-6 and TRBJ2-5, reads GAGVSQSPRYKVTKRGQDVALRCDPISGHVSLYWYRQALGQGPEFLTYFNYEAQQDKSGLPNDRFSAERPEGSISTLTIQRTEQRDSAMYRCASSPRQRGGGETQYFGPGTRLLVL.

The chain combines TRBV4-1 with TRBJ2-7; unclear D gene. The V gene lost 4 bases and the J gene lost 1 base, with 17 bases spanning the gap. The CDR3 loop spans 16 amino acids. CDR1 is MGHRA and CDR2 is YSYEKL in the germline V gene. CDR3 coding DNA: TGCGCCAGCAGCCTCTCTGGTGTCCAGCGATCCTACGAGCAGTACTTC. It encodes CASSLSGVQRSYEQYF.

The V and J genes are TRBV10-3 and TRBJ1-2, with 7 bases identical to TRBD1. The CDR3 spans 14 residues. Germline CDR1 and CDR2: ENHRY and SYGVKD. V was pared by 6 bases and J by 6 bases, with 10 bases of the junction left unmatched. Here the CDR3 DNA reads TGTGCCATCAGACAACTCGACAGGGAGGATGGCTACACCTTC. Its protein product is CAIRQLDREDGYTF.

The genes are TRBV6-5 and TRBJ2-5; D is tentatively TRBD1 or TRBD2 (5 bases each). Germline CDR1 and CDR2: MNHEY and SVGAGI. Trimming cost V 0 bases and J 4 bases, with 12 bases left between them. The CDR3 totals 15 residues. Here the CDR3 reads CASSYSLTRGETQYF. In DNA, the CDR3 is TGTGCCAGCAGTTACTCCTTAACTAGGGGAGAGACCCAGTACTTC.

The chain employs TRBV30 and TRBJ1-4; D remains ambiguous. The CDR3 loop spans 14 amino acids. The germline V and J ends were trimmed by 0 bases and 8 bases, with 13 bases remaining between them. Germline CDR1 and CDR2: GTSNPN and SVGIG (reference sequence). CDR3 in DNA: TGTGCCTGGAGTGTAAAGACGGTGGGGGAAAAACTGTTTTTT. It yields the protein CAWSVKTVGEKLFF.

V usage is TRBV6-1 and J usage is TRBJ2-7; TRBD2 agrees at 13 bases. Trimming cost V 2 bases and J 3 bases; bases outside gene matches: 7. The CDR3 is made up of 17 amino acids. Germline CDR1 MNHNS, CDR2 SASEGT. CDR3 amino acids: CASSEMTSGRRNYEQYF. The DNA for the CDR3 is TGTGCCAGCAGTGAAATGACTAGCGGGAGGCGCAACTACGAGCAGTACTTC.

This rearrangement joins TRBV5-8 to TRBJ2-7; 8 nucleotides align to TRBD2. Germline V gives CDR1 SGHTS, CDR2 YDEGEE. Trimming removed 1 base from V and 5 bases from J; junction bases left unmatched: 8. The CDR3 consists of 15 residues. The CDR3 DNA reads as TGTGCCAGCAGCTTGTTTCTAGCGGGTGGTAACGAGCAGTACTTC. Translating it yields CASSLFLAGGNEQYF.

The rearrangement joins TRBV7-2 to TRBJ1-2; the D is unclear. This CDR3 is 14 amino acids long. CDR1 is SGHTA and CDR2 is FQGNSA in the germline V gene. The V end lost 1 base, the J end lost 1 base, and 7 bases lay between the germline ends. As DNA, the CDR3 is TGTGCCAGCAGCTTAGGAGGAGTTAACTATGGCTACACCTTC. Encoded protein: CASSLGGVNYGYTF.

Points on this clone: At one end, the junction sequence differs from germline, possibly due to a read error. This sequence joins TRBV11-3 and TRBJ2-7; 8 bases agree with TRBD2. The germline V gene encodes CDR1 SGHNT and CDR2 YENEEA. The CDR3 extends over 12 amino acids. In DNA, the CDR3 is TGTGCCAGCAGCCATCCGGGACTAGAAGTGCACTTC. Translating gives CASSHPGLEVHF.

J is TRBJ1-5 and V is TRBV20-1; tentative D call: TRBD1 (5 bases). Deletions cut 3 bases from V and 0 bases from J, with 12 bases between. Germline CDR1 and CDR2: DFQATT and SNEGSKA (reference sequence). This CDR3 is 15 amino acids long. The CDR3 DNA reads as TGCAGTGCTAGTCCCACGGGACCTAGCAATCAGCCCCAGCATTTT. Protein: CSASPTGPSNQPQHF.

V usage is TRBV27 and J usage is TRBJ1-2; D possibly corresponds to TRBD1 (6 bases). Germline values: CDR1 MNHEY, CDR2 SMNVEV (reference sequence). The ends were cut back, 4 bases at V and 6 bases at J, with 9 bases in the middle. This CDR3 is 12 amino acids long. This CDR3 reads CASSSYRDGYTF. In DNA, the CDR3 is TGTGCCAGCAGTTCGTACAGGGATGGCTACACCTTC.

This clone appeared a few times. The CDR3 here is CASSLVGQLGGYTF. CDR3 DNA sequence: TGTGCCAGCAGTTTGGTTGGACAGTTGGGGGGCTACACCTTC. This chain connects TRBV28 to TRBJ1-2, with a tentative D call TRBD1 (6 bases). The V end lost 3 bases, the J end lost 8 bases, and 16 bases lay between the germline ends. The germline gives CDR1 MDHEN, CDR2 SYDVKM. This CDR3 is built from 14 residues.

The chain links TRBV19 to TRBJ1-1; TRBD1 aligns across 7 bases. V was pared by 5 bases and J by 11 bases, with 11 bases of the junction left unmatched. The CDR3 length is 13 residues. Germline values: CDR1 LNHDA, CDR2 SQIVND (reference sequence). Written as DNA, the CDR3 is TGTGCCAGTAGTGAAACCGACAGGGTAGGGGCTTTCTTT. Encoded protein: CASSETDRVGAFF.

V and J are TRBV18 and TRBJ1-4, with 7 bases lining up with TRBD1. The CDR3 has 20 residues. V shed 3 bases and J 2 bases; nucleotides not matched to a gene: 18. The germline CDR1 and CDR2 sequences are KGHSH and LQKENI. CDR3 amino acids: CASSPLFLYTSTGTNEKLFF. CDR3 nucleotide sequence: TGTGCCAGCTCACCTCTATTTCTGTACACATCGACAGGGACTAATGAAAAACTGTTTTTT.

The chain links TRBV9 to TRBJ1-6; D unclear. This CDR3 contains 13 residues. Germline CDR1 and CDR2: SGDLS and YYNGEE. V lost 5 bases and J 6 bases, leaving 9 bases between the germline ends. CDR3 coding DNA: TGTGCCAGCAGTGGGCGGACTAATTCACCCCTCCACTTT. This translates into CASSGRTNSPLHF. The full variable domain, rest sourced from reference TRBV9 and TRBJ1-6, is DSGVTQTPKHLITATGQRVTLRCSPRSGDLSVYWYQQSLDQGLQFLIQYYNGEERAKGNILERFSAQQFPDLHSELNLSSLELGDSALYFCASSGRTNSPLHFGNGTRLTVT.